The rows below give T cell receptor beta chains drawn from one sample of a study of blood T cells in healthy people across ages. TCRdb called the 5' RACE reads again in MiXCR, with one record for every CDR3 protein. Of over 950,000 distinct CDR3 sequences in the sample, 30% to 40% are singletons; the top ten hold 13%. Input material: blood. These receptors were collected from a man younger than 35 in good health. Both conserved end residues are part of each CDR3. Each record gives: CDR3 protein, CDR3 DNA, CDR3 length, J gene, V gene, D gene, clone size. A D gene is named only where the DNA matches it firmly. For some rows the clone size is stated as once, few or many, or as a class when expanded; others skip it.

CASSLAGTGATGELFF | TGCGCCAGCAGCCTGGCCGGGACAGGTGCTACCGGGGAGCTGTTTTTT | 16 | TRBJ2-2 | TRBV5-1 | TRBD1 | once
CASSQGPLISYEQYF | TGTGCCAGCAGCCAGGGACCGCTCATCTCCTACGAGCAGTACTTC | 15 | TRBJ2-7 | TRBV7-2 | NA | NA
CASSITVSGNQPQHF | TGTGCCAGCAGTATAACGGTCTCGGGGAACCAGCCCCAGCATTTT | 15 | TRBJ1-5 | TRBV28 | NA | NA
CATRFESINEKLFF | TGTGCCACCCGGTTTGAGAGCATTAATGAAAAACTGTTTTTT | 14 | TRBJ1-4 | TRBV2 | NA | NA
CASDSIYGYTF | TGTGCCAGCGACAGTATCTATGGCTACACCTTC | 11 | TRBJ1-2 | TRBV19 | NA | NA
CASSLGPDSLLELFF | TGTGCCAGCAGCTTAGGTCCCGACTCCCTTCTAGAGCTGTTTTTT | 15 | TRBJ2-2 | TRBV7-6 | NA | NA
CASSLEVSTEAFF | TGTGCCAGCAGTTTGGAGGTCTCCACTGAAGCTTTCTTT | 13 | TRBJ1-1 | TRBV12-3/TRBV12-4 | NA | NA
CASSHAPGDNYGYTF | TGTGCCAGCAGCCACGCCCCCGGGGATAACTATGGCTACACCTTC | 15 | TRBJ1-2 | TRBV13 | NA | few
CASSPWRIDNEQYF | TGTGCCAGCAGCCCATGGAGGATCGACAACGAGCAGTACTTC | 14 | TRBJ2-7 | TRBV27 | NA | NA
CSARPQTDTQYF | TGCAGTGCTAGGCCCCAAACAGATACGCAGTATTTT | 12 | TRBJ2-3 | TRBV20-1 | NA | NA
CSITGTGDGYTF | TGCAGCATTACCGGGACAGGAGATGGCTACACCTTC | 12 | TRBJ1-2 | TRBV29-1 | TRBD1 | NA
CASSPHRGTNEKLFF | TGTGCCAGCAGCCCCCACCGAGGGACTAATGAAAAACTGTTTTTT | 15 | TRBJ1-4 | TRBV7-2 | NA | few
CASSLLGGATNEKLFF | TGTGCCAGCAGCCTCCTTGGAGGAGCAACTAATGAAAAACTGTTTTTT | 16 | TRBJ1-4 | TRBV7-9 | NA | few
CASSEAGETGELFF | TGTGCCAGCAGTGAAGCGGGGGAAACCGGGGAGCTGTTTTTT | 14 | TRBJ2-2 | TRBV6-1 | NA | NA
CSATGQGSGYEQYF | TGCAGTGCTACAGGACAGGGTAGCGGCTACGAGCAGTACTTC | 14 | TRBJ2-7 | TRBV20-1 | TRBD1 | many
CASSQGHSMNTGAFF | TGCGCCAGCAGCCAGGGGCACTCCATGAACACTGGAGCTTTCTTT | 15 | TRBJ1-1 | TRBV4-3 | NA | NA
CASSAPGTGRTEAFF | TGTGCCAGCAGCGCACCGGGGACAGGGAGAACTGAAGCTTTCTTT | 15 | TRBJ1-1 | TRBV9 | TRBD1 | NA